This T cell receptor (beta chain) was sequenced during a study of blood T cell repertoires in COVID-19. In the study overall: The United States, Italy and Spain provided the acute and convalescent COVID-19 samples. Sources were T cells, B-cell-depleted T cells, or PBMCs; the material itself was cDNA or gDNA.

V shed 6 bases and J shed 4 bases, with 15 bases lying between them. The germline V gene has CDR1 SNHLY and CDR2 FYNNEI. The CDR3 consists of 14 residues. This clone was seen only once. In the original processing: Reference gene primers were amplified, and this amplification served to estimate nucleated cell counts. Only in-frame clones appear in the TCRdb table, and some are missing; sequencing was by immunoSEQ multiplex PCR. V, J and clone size were drawn from that table, and D and trimming were deduced from the DNA. The sample holds tens of thousands of clones, 81% seen once. The chain is built from TRBV2 and TRBJ2-5; weak D call: TRBD2 (6 bases). The TCR originated in a human donor in a cohort sampled during active COVID-19. Material for sequencing was peripheral blood. CDR3 sequence: CASSGGLIGETQYF. CDR3 DNA sequence: TGTGCCAGCAGCGGAGGACTAATAGGAGAGACCCAGTACTTC.